This T cell receptor beta chain was identified during a study of blood T cell repertoires in COVID-19. Across the whole study: Donors in the United States, Italy and Spain gave samples during acute or convalescent COVID-19. Nucleic acid was either cDNA or gDNA, and it came from T cells, B-cell-depleted T cells, or PBMCs.

For this clone: One end of the junction fails to match germline, which may point to a read error.

CDR3 size: 17 residues. Germline CDR1 reads LGHNA; CDR2 reads YNFKEQ. Original handling: Nucleated cell counts were estimated from reference gene primer amplification. Some clones are missing from TCRdb's copy, which holds only in-frame ones; the method was immunoSEQ multiplex PCR. V, J and clone size reflect that table, while D and trimming were determined from the DNA. Of some 150,000 clones in the sample, 70% to 90% were seen once. The sample comprised peripheral blood. The chain joins TRBV4-2 to TRBJ2-1; TRBD2 matches at 8 bases. The TCR originated in a human donor with acute or convalescent COVID-19. The donor label of this sample is uncertain. The CDR3 reads CASSEEQSSGLYNEQFF. CDR3 nucleotide sequence: TGTGCCAGCAGCGAAGAGCAATCTAGCGGGTTATACAATGAGCAGTTCTTC.